The 28 T cell receptor beta chains below were found in one sample sequenced in a study of blood T cell repertoires in COVID-19. Profiling relied on immunoSEQ multiplex PCR, and the TCRdb table lists in-frame clones only, not all of them. The profile shows around 150,000 clones, about 90% of them singletons. Source material: peripheral blood. These TCRs come from a man aged 50-59 years with active COVID-19.

This chain links TRBV18 with TRBJ1-1, with 10 bases lining up with TRBD1. Germline trimming cut 6 bases from V and 0 bases from J; bases unmatched to any gene: 7. Germline-derived CDR1 and CDR2 are KGHSH and LQKENI. CDR3 length equals 16 residues. CDR3 coding DNA: TGTGCCAGCTCTACTTCTGGGACAGGGGTGAACACTGAAGCTTTCTTT. The encoded protein is CASSTSGTGVNTEAFF.

The chain combines TRBV9 with TRBJ1-2; no firm D call. The V end lost 4 bases, the J end lost 4 bases, and 14 bases lay between the germline ends. Germline V gene sequence: CDR1 SGDLS, CDR2 YYNGEE. CDR3 length: 14 amino acids. CDR3 amino acids: CASSPGNGGYGYTF. In DNA, the CDR3 is TGTGCCAGCAGCCCCGGGAACGGAGGCTATGGCTACACCTTC.

The chain links TRBV4-1 to TRBJ2-2, with TRBD1 identical over 7 bases. The junction had 5 bases not matched to a gene; V was cut back by 4 bases and J by 3 bases. The CDR3 loop spans 15 amino acids. Germline V CDR1 and CDR2: MGHRA, YSYEKL. The CDR3, as DNA: TGCGCCAGCAGCCGGGGAACAGGGGACACCGGGGAGCTGTTTTTT. This codes for CASSRGTGDTGELFF.

The rearrangement uses TRBV6-5 and TRBJ1-3; D call uncertain. Trimming removed 5 bases at V and 0 bases at J, with 11 bases between. The CDR3 spans 15 residues. Germline CDR1 is MNHEY and CDR2 is SVGAGI. CDR3 nucleotide sequence: TGTGCCAGCAGTCTCCTCCCCTACTCTGGAAACACCATATATTTT. This encodes CASSLLPYSGNTIYF.

This clone was picked up one time. The chain is built from TRBV4-1 and TRBJ1-2, with 7 bases matching TRBD1. Germline CDR1 reads MGHRA; CDR2 reads YSYEKL. Trimming removed 4 bases from V and 4 bases from J; junction bases left unmatched: 3. There are 13 residues in the CDR3. The CDR3 DNA reads as TGCGCCAGCAGCCCTACAGGGGCCTATGGCTACACCTTC. Translation: CASSPTGAYGYTF.

This clone came up once. This chain joins TRBV4-1 and TRBJ1-4, with TRBD1 matching over 7 bases. With V trimmed by 2 bases and J by 0 bases, 18 bases remained unmatched. This CDR3 has 21 residues. In germline, CDR1 is MGHRA, CDR2 YSYEKL. The CDR3 loop is CASSQRKVRGQFAPTNEKLFF. CDR3 coding DNA: TGCGCCAGCAGCCAAAGGAAGGTCAGGGGACAGTTCGCTCCAACTAATGAAAAACTGTTTTTT.

In its sample, this clone was seen once. The chain employs TRBV19 and TRBJ2-1; maybe TRBD1 (5 bases). The CDR3 sequence is 14 residues long. Trimming shortened V by 6 bases and J by 6 bases, and 15 bases separated the two germline ends. CDR1 and CDR2 (germline): LNHDA, SQIVND (reference sequence). CDR3 DNA sequence: TGTGCCAGTAGGGTAGGACACACCGGCAATGAGCAGTTCTTC. This sequence encodes CASRVGHTGNEQFF.

V usage is TRBV3-1 (or the pseudogene TRBV3-2) and J usage is TRBJ1-2, with D unresolved. The germline V gene has CDR1 LGHDT and CDR2 YNNKEL (reference sequence). The V and J ends lost 1 base and 6 bases respectively, with 24 bases between them. This CDR3 is 18 amino acids long. The CDR3 sequence: CASSQAIVGRTIGNGYTF. DNA for the CDR3: TGTGCCAGCAGCCAAGCAATAGTAGGGAGGACGATCGGGAATGGCTACACCTTC.

This clone appeared once. The chain couples TRBV5-1 to TRBJ2-3; 9 nucleotides align to TRBD1. The ends lost 0 bases at V and 4 bases at J; junction bases unmatched: 6. The length of the CDR3 is 16 residues. Germline CDR1 and CDR2: SGHRS and YFSETQ. CDR3 in amino acids: CASSLDGTGIPDTQYF. In nucleotides, the CDR3 is TGCGCCAGCAGCTTGGACGGGACAGGGATCCCAGATACGCAGTATTTT.

The chain is built from TRBV6-5 and TRBJ2-1; 9 nucleotides agree with TRBD1. Germline V gene sequence: CDR1 MNHEY, CDR2 SVGAGI. Trimming removed 6 bases from V and 6 bases from J; junction bases left unmatched: 9. The CDR3 runs 15 residues. The CDR3 sequence is CASSRTGVTINEQFF. The CDR3 region has the DNA TGTGCCAGCAGCCGGACAGGGGTTACAATCAATGAGCAGTTCTTC.

V is TRBV12-5 and J is TRBJ1-2; D not certain. The germline V gene encodes CDR1 LGHNT and CDR2 FRNRAP. This CDR3 is 16 amino acids long. V was pared by 0 bases and J by 5 bases, with 16 bases between. This CDR3 reads CASGLVLPRQRYGYTF. The CDR3 DNA sequence: TGTGCTAGTGGTTTGGTACTGCCCCGGCAGCGTTATGGCTACACCTTC.

The gene calls are TRBV5-6 and TRBJ1-5; 7 bases are shared with TRBD1. V trimming: 0 bases; J trimming: 2 bases; junction bases outside the gene matches: 5. Germline assignment: CDR1 SGHDT and CDR2 YYEEEE. The CDR3 sequence is 16 residues long. The CDR3 spells CASSLARQGGNQPQHF. Written as DNA, the CDR3 is TGTGCCAGCAGCTTGGCTCGCCAGGGGGGCAATCAGCCCCAGCATTTT.

The chain links TRBV29-1 to TRBJ1-5; perhaps TRBD1 as D (6 bases). The CDR3 length is 13 residues. Germline V gene sequence: CDR1 SQVTM, CDR2 ANQGSEA. V lost 4 bases, J lost 6 bases, and 13 bases lay in between. In DNA, the CDR3 is TGCAGCGTTGGCCGGGGGGCCGGTCAGCCCCAGCATTTT. As protein: CSVGRGAGQPQHF.

The chain carries TRBV19 and TRBJ2-6; 7 bases align to TRBD1. The V gene end was trimmed by 10 bases and the J gene end by 4 bases; junction bases not matched to a gene: 10. Germline lookup yields CDR1 LNHDA and CDR2 SQIVND (reference sequence). CDR3 length equals 15 residues. The CDR3 region is CATRTGSSGANVLTF. The CDR3 nucleotides read TGTGCCACAAGGACAGGCTCGAGCGGGGCCAACGTCCTGACTTTC. Complete variable domain (other parts from reference TRBV19 and TRBJ2-6): DGGITQSPKYLFRKEGQNVTLSCEQNLNHDAMYWYRQDPGQGLRLIYYSQIVNDFQKGDIAEGYSVSREKKESFPLTVTSAQKNPTAFYLCATRTGSSGANVLTFGAGSRLTVL.

This clone was recorded only once. The chain uses TRBV19 and TRBJ2-3, with 13 bases identical to TRBD2. In germline, CDR1 is LNHDA, CDR2 SQIVND (reference sequence). J lost 8 bases, V lost 8 bases, and 7 bases had no gene match. This CDR3 comprises 14 residues. The CDR3 sequence: CASELAGGRGTQYF. CDR3 coding DNA: TGTGCCAGTGAACTAGCGGGGGGGCGAGGTACGCAGTATTTT.

This chain joins TRBV15 and TRBJ2-7, with 10 nucleotides matching TRBD1. The CDR3 loop spans 14 amino acids. CDR1 and CDR2 from the germline V gene are LNHNV and YYDKDF (reference sequence). The J segment lost 6 bases and the V segment lost 3 bases, leaving 5 bases of the junction unmatched. The CDR3 is CATSSDRGRGEQYF. The CDR3 DNA reads TGTGCCACCAGCAGTGACAGGGGGCGCGGCGAGCAGTACTTC.

With respect to this clone: Sequence at one end of the junction differs from germline and may be a read error. The chain has TRBV4-3 and TRBJ1-1; D not certain. CDR1 and CDR2 (germline): LGHNA, YSLEER. There are 16 residues in the CDR3. CDR3 sequence reads: CASSQDLADLETEASF. The CDR3 coding sequence is TGCGCCAGCAGCCAAGATCTTGCAGATTTGGAGACTGAAGCTTCCTTT.

The chain recombines TRBV20-1 with TRBJ2-5; 9 bases are shared with TRBD2. The CDR3 length is 14 residues. The junction had 6 bases not matched to a gene; V was cut back by 3 bases and J by 4 bases. The V gene's germline CDR1 is DFQATT and CDR2 SNEGSKA (reference sequence). The CDR3 sequence: CSASPRRGGETQYF. The CDR3 DNA reads TGCAGTGCTAGTCCCAGGCGGGGGGGAGAGACCCAGTACTTC.

The genes are TRBV6-5 and TRBJ2-3; TRBD1 matches at 8 bases. Germline V gene lookup returns CDR1 MNHEY and CDR2 SVGAGI. There are 13 residues in the CDR3. V was pared by 5 bases and J by 3 bases, with 1 base of the junction left unmatched. The CDR3 DNA is TGTGCCAGCAGTCGACAGGGGACAGATACGCAGTATTTT. It yields the protein CASSRQGTDTQYF.

A word on this clone: The same CDR3 arises from other DNA sequences in this sample as well. The V and J genes are TRBV6-5 and TRBJ1-2; D uncertain. V was pared by 7 bases and J by 7 bases, with 13 bases between. Germline CDR1 reads MNHEY; CDR2 reads SVGAGI. The CDR3 has 12 amino acids. The CDR3 DNA reads TGTGCCAGCACCACCGGCGGGCGTGGCTACACCTTC. This sequence encodes CASTTGGRGYTF.

This clone has only one observation. CDR3 protein: CASSHPDRGNEKLFF. The CDR3 nucleotides are TGTGCCAGCAGCCACCCGGACAGGGGAAATGAAAAACTGTTTTTT. V and J are TRBV11-2 and TRBJ1-4; 9 nucleotides agree with TRBD1. The J segment lost 5 bases and the V segment lost 5 bases, leaving 6 bases of the junction unmatched. Looked up from germline, CDR1 is SGHAT and CDR2 is FQNNGV. This CDR3 comprises 15 residues.

This clone was detected a few times. This chain connects TRBV3-1 (or the pseudogene TRBV3-2) to TRBJ1-2, with D tentatively TRBD1 (6 bases). Germline V CDR1 and CDR2: LGHDT, YNNKEL (reference sequence). The CDR3 is 13 amino acids. Trimming stripped 8 bases from V and 4 bases from J, with 14 bases between. This chain's CDR3 is CASGTGRGYGYTF. CDR3 sequence (DNA): TGTGCCAGCGGAACAGGGCGAGGCTATGGCTACACCTTC.

This chain uses TRBV11-2 with TRBJ1-2; D may be TRBD1 (6 bases). Germline V gives CDR1 SGHAT, CDR2 FQNNGV. Trimming took 5 bases from V and 2 from J, leaving 9 bases between them. The CDR3 has 13 amino acids. DNA of the CDR3: TGTGCCAGCAGCACAGGGATCAACTATGGCTACACCTTC. It specifies CASSTGINYGYTF.

The chain has TRBV6-4 and TRBJ2-5; TRBD2 aligns across 12 bases. This CDR3 contains 14 residues. Germline CDR1 and CDR2: MRHNA and SNTAGT. After removal of 4 bases from V and 7 bases from J, the junction contained 4 bases not matched to a gene. The CDR3 DNA reads as TGTGCCAGCAGTGTCCCTAGCGGGGGGGGGACCCAGTACTTC. The encoded protein is CASSVPSGGGTQYF.

This clone was seen only a few times. The chain uses TRBV4-3 and TRBJ2-7, with 8 bases matching TRBD2. The CDR3 has 13 residues. Germline loops: CDR1 LGHNA, CDR2 YSLEER. Trimming removed 1 base from V and 7 bases from J; junction bases left unmatched: 3. The chain's CDR3 is CASSQVAGNEQYF. Written as DNA, the CDR3 is TGCGCCAGCAGCCAAGTAGCGGGGAATGAGCAGTACTTC.

The rearrangement uses TRBV11-2 and TRBJ2-7; the D is unclear. The CDR3 covers 14 residues. V was shortened by 5 bases and J by 2 bases, with 13 bases between the two germline ends. Germline lookup yields CDR1 SGHAT and CDR2 FQNNGV. The CDR3 DNA follows: TGTGCCAGCAGCCCCCTGGTTCGGGCCTACGAGCAGTACTTC. Translated: CASSPLVRAYEQYF.

The chain uses TRBV19 and TRBJ2-7; 7 bases match TRBD1. The germline V gene has CDR1 LNHDA and CDR2 SQIVND (reference sequence). V shed 5 bases, J shed 4 bases, and the junction held 11 bases outside the gene matches. The CDR3 loop spans 15 amino acids. The CDR3 spells CASSLPGGGVYEQYF. CDR3 nucleotide sequence: TGTGCCAGTAGTCTCCCAGGGGGTGGTGTTTACGAGCAGTACTTC.

This chain joins TRBV7-2 and TRBJ2-3, with D perhaps TRBD2 (7 bases). Germline assignment: CDR1 SGHTA and CDR2 FQGNSA. This CDR3 has 17 amino acids. V was shortened by 2 bases and J by 1 base, with 16 bases between the two germline ends. CDR3 sequence reads: CASSLRMGGAGTDTQYF. As DNA, the CDR3 is TGTGCCAGCAGCTTAAGGATGGGGGGGGCGGGCACAGATACGCAGTATTTT.